These 18 T cell receptor beta chains originate from one sample sequenced in a study of Graves' ophthalmopathy and Graves' hyperthyroidism. Amplification of TCR beta CDR3 regions used RNA transcripts. In the first round, RT-PCR was carried out with HTBI primers, and a multiplex PCR formed the second round. MiXCR was run by TCRdb on the multiplex PCR reads, yielding one entry per CDR3 protein. This table has some 250,000 distinct CDR3 sequences, less than 55% appearing once. The sample taken for sequencing was peripheral blood. These receptors were collected from an adult man with Graves' ophthalmopathy.

A few counts support this clonotype. The CDR3 loop reads CSATTDLNTEAFF. The CDR3 coding sequence is TGCAGTGCTACGACAGATTTGAACACTGAAGCTTTCTTT. V usage is TRBV20-1 and J usage is TRBJ1-1; D may be TRBD1 (5 bases). V lost 4 bases and J 0 bases, leaving 9 bases between the germline ends. From germline, CDR1 is DFQATT and CDR2 SNEGSKA (reference sequence). The CDR3 runs 13 residues.

This chain links TRBV20-1 with TRBJ1-1; 8 bases are a match to TRBD1. The ends lost 0 bases at V and 1 base at J; junction bases unmatched: 4. CDR3 size: 15 residues. Germline V gives CDR1 DFQATT, CDR2 SNEGSKA (reference sequence). The CDR3 DNA follows: TGCAGTGCTAGAGACAGAACAGGGGGGAACACTGAAGCTTTCTTT. This sequence encodes CSARDRTGGNTEAFF.

This rearrangement joins TRBV20-1 to TRBJ1-1, with 11 bases fitting TRBD1. The CDR3 extends over 14 amino acids. The ends lost 5 bases at V and 7 bases at J; junction bases unmatched: 9. Germline lookup yields CDR1 DFQATT and CDR2 SNEGSKA (reference sequence). In DNA, the CDR3 is TGCAGTGCTTGGAGGACAGGGGGCATAGTTGAAGCTTTCTTT. Protein product: CSAWRTGGIVEAFF.

The rearrangement links TRBV29-1 to TRBJ1-4; 9 positions match TRBD1. V lost 3 bases to trimming and J lost 7 bases; unmatched junction nucleotides: 6. This CDR3 is 14 amino acids long. Germline V gene sequence: CDR1 SQVTM, CDR2 ANQGSEA. This CDR3 reads CSVDGTGRAEKLFF. The CDR3 region has the DNA TGCAGCGTTGATGGGACAGGGCGAGCTGAAAAACTGTTTTTT. Together with reference TRBV29-1 and TRBJ1-4, the CDR3 gives the full variable domain: SAVISQKPSRDICQRGTSLTIQCQVDSQVTMMFWYRQQPGQSLTLIATANQGSEATYESGFVIDKFPISRPNLTFSTLTVSNMSPEDSSIYLCSVDGTGRAEKLFFGSGTQLSVL.

This clonotype was seen a few times. The chain combines TRBV29-1 with TRBJ1-5, with a tentative D call TRBD1 (6 bases). CDR3 length: 14 amino acids. V lost 4 bases and J lost 3, with 13 bases in between. Germline V gene sequence: CDR1 SQVTM, CDR2 ANQGSEA. The chain's CDR3 is CSVVETGPNQPQHF. The CDR3, as DNA: TGCAGCGTTGTAGAGACAGGCCCCAATCAGCCCCAGCATTTT. Supplemented by reference TRBV29-1 and TRBJ1-5, the full variable domain reads SAVISQKPSRDICQRGTSLTIQCQVDSQVTMMFWYRQQPGQSLTLIATANQGSEATYESGFVIDKFPISRPNLTFSTLTVSNMSPEDSSIYLCSVVETGPNQPQHFGDGTRLSIL.

This clonotype showed up just a few times. V is TRBV7-2 and J is TRBJ1-2, with D possibly being TRBD1 (5 bases). Germline lookup yields CDR1 SGHTA and CDR2 FQGNSA. The V and J ends lost 0 bases and 8 bases respectively, with 16 bases between them. The CDR3 is 15 residues long. The CDR3 DNA is TGTGCCAGCAGCTTAGCGCTCGCAGGGATGGGGGGCTACACCTTC. It encodes CASSLALAGMGGYTF.

V gene TRBV5-1 combines with J gene TRBJ1-2, with D maybe TRBD1 (5 bases). CDR1 and CDR2 from the germline V gene are SGHRS and YFSETQ. Trimming stripped 2 bases from V and 5 bases from J, with 10 bases between. The length of the CDR3 is 13 residues. CDR3 loop: CASSFQGGYGYTF. The CDR3 nucleotides read TGCGCCAGCAGCTTCCAGGGAGGGTATGGCTACACCTTC.

In its sample, this clonotype was seen a few times. V is TRBV25-1 and J is TRBJ1-1; 7 bases agree with TRBD1. V dropped 1 base and J dropped 0; count of bases not matched to a gene: 2. Germline V gene sequence: CDR1 MGHDK, CDR2 SYGVNS. The CDR3 sequence is 15 residues long. DNA of the CDR3: TGTGCCAGCAGTGAATGGGACAGCATGAACACTGAAGCTTTCTTT. Translation: CASSEWDSMNTEAFF.

The J gene is TRBJ2-2, the V gene TRBV5-1; maybe TRBD1 (6 bases). Trimming shortened V by 8 bases and J by 2 bases, and 16 bases separated the two germline ends. This CDR3 contains 15 residues. Germline loops: CDR1 SGHRS, CDR2 YFSETQ. The CDR3 nucleotides are TGCGCCAGTGGATCCAGGACAGCAAACACCGGGGAGCTGTTTTTT. This sequence encodes CASGSRTANTGELFF.

The V gene is TRBV7-9, the J gene TRBJ1-2; D remains unclear. The CDR3 consists of 13 residues. The V end lost 0 bases, the J end lost 8 bases, and 10 bases lay between the germline ends. Germline CDR1 SEHNR, CDR2 FQNEAQ (reference sequence). The CDR3 DNA follows: TGTGCCAGCAGCTTAGCGCAGGCAGAGGGCTACACCTTC. As protein: CASSLAQAEGYTF. The complete variable domain, with remaining parts taken from reference TRBV7-9 and TRBJ1-2, reads DTGVSQNPRHKITKRGQNVTFRCDPISEHNRLYWYRQTLGQGPEFLTYFQNEAQLEKSRLLSDRFSAERPKGSFSTLEIQRTEQGDSAMYLCASSLAQAEGYTFGSGTRLTVV.

This clonotype has more than one count but fewer than ten. This rearrangement joins TRBV2 to TRBJ2-7; a possible D gene is TRBD1 (5 bases). The germline CDR1 and CDR2 sequences are SNHLY and FYNNEI. V dropped 6 bases and J dropped 5 bases, with 17 bases sitting between them. The CDR3 is 14 amino acids. The CDR3 region has the DNA TGTGCCAGCAGACGACAGTTAGGGGTGGACGAGCAGTACTTC. It encodes CASRRQLGVDEQYF.

This chain uses TRBV2 with TRBJ1-2, with 7 bases matching TRBD1. CDR3 size: 14 residues. From germline, CDR1 is SNHLY and CDR2 FYNNEI. The V segment lost 9 bases and the J segment 8 bases; nucleotides outside the gene matches: 15. CDR3: CASKTGSRSGGYTF. In DNA form, the CDR3 reads TGTGCCAGTAAGACAGGGAGTCGTTCGGGAGGCTACACCTTC. Drawing the rest from reference TRBV2 and TRBJ1-2, the complete variable domain is EPEVTQTPSHQVTQMGQEVILRCVPISNHLYFYWYRQILGQKVEFLVSFYNNEISEKSEIFDDQFSVERPDGSNFTLKIRSTKLEDSAMYFCASKTGSRSGGYTFGSGTRLTVV.

The chain combines TRBV28 with TRBJ1-2, with D tentatively TRBD1 (6 bases). The V gene lost 6 bases and the J gene lost 4 bases, with 12 bases spanning the gap. This CDR3 comprises 13 residues. Germline V gene lookup returns CDR1 MDHEN and CDR2 SYDVKM. CDR3: CASSPGVGYGYTF. The CDR3 DNA reads TGTGCCAGCAGCCCAGGGGTTGGCTATGGCTACACCTTC.

This clonotype has a handful of counts. The rearrangement links TRBV5-1 to TRBJ1-1; tentatively, D is TRBD1 (6 bases). Germline V gene sequence: CDR1 SGHRS, CDR2 YFSETQ. There are 14 residues in the CDR3. Trimming cost V 2 bases and J 3 bases, with 11 bases left between them. CDR3 sequence reads: CASSLRAGDTEAFF. CDR3 nucleotide sequence: TGCGCCAGCAGCTTAAGGGCAGGGGACACTGAAGCTTTCTTT.

This clonotype was seen at least ten times. The chain couples TRBV29-1 to TRBJ2-2, with D uncertain. Germline values: CDR1 SQVTM, CDR2 ANQGSEA. Trimming removed 4 bases at V and 2 bases at J, with 8 bases between. This CDR3 region has 13 residues. The CDR3 nucleotides are TGCAGCGTTGTGGTACACAACACCGGGGAGCTGTTTTTT. Its translation: CSVVVHNTGELFF.

The sample holds many counts of this clonotype. The rearrangement uses TRBV10-3 and TRBJ1-5, with D unresolved. The germline V gene encodes CDR1 ENHRY and CDR2 SYGVKD. The V gene lost 0 bases and the J gene lost 5 bases, with 5 bases spanning the gap. This CDR3 is 13 amino acids long. The CDR3: CAISESLDQPQHF. The CDR3 nucleotides are TGTGCCATCAGTGAGTCGTTGGATCAGCCCCAGCATTTT.

The genes are TRBV9 and TRBJ1-2; 12 bases are shared with TRBD1. J lost 1 base, V lost 1 base, and 5 bases had no gene match. Germline-derived CDR1 and CDR2 are SGDLS and YYNGEE. CDR3 length: 17 residues. CDR3 DNA: TGTGCCAGCAGCGTAAGGGGACAGGGGGCTGTTAACTATGGCTACACCTTC. Translation: CASSVRGQGAVNYGYTF. Together with reference TRBV9 and TRBJ1-2, the CDR3 gives the full variable domain: DSGVTQTPKHLITATGQRVTLRCSPRSGDLSVYWYQQSLDQGLQFLIQYYNGEERAKGNILERFSAQQFPDLHSELNLSSLELGDSALYFCASSVRGQGAVNYGYTFGSGTRLTVV.

The chain recombines TRBV7-9 with TRBJ1-5, with D possibly being TRBD1 (5 bases). The CDR3 totals 13 residues. V was cut by 3 bases and J by 4 bases, with 7 bases left in between. CDR1 and CDR2 from the germline V gene are SEHNR and FQNEAQ (reference sequence). For the CDR3, the DNA is TGTGCCAGCAGCTTGACAGATAATCAGCCCCAGCATTTT. Translating it yields CASSLTDNQPQHF. The whole variable domain, remainder taken from reference TRBV7-9 and TRBJ1-5, is DTGVSQNPRHKITKRGQNVTFRCDPISEHNRLYWYRQTLGQGPEFLTYFQNEAQLEKSRLLSDRFSAERPKGSFSTLEIQRTEQGDSAMYLCASSLTDNQPQHFGDGTRLSIL.